The present entry profiles one T cell receptor (beta chain) with its context. This specimen belongs to a study of patients and donors after allogeneic stem cell transplantation. The CDR3 length is 14 residues. With 7 bases clipped from V and 6 bases from J, the junction kept 5 bases outside the gene matches. Germline-derived CDR1 and CDR2 are MNHEY and SVGEGT. TCRdb reprocessed the RT-PCR reads with MiXCR, giving one entry per CDR3 protein. The sample shows approximately 200,000 distinct CDR3 sequences, less than 45% of them seen only once. Sequencing was done on a sample of blood, either unsorted or a sorted T cell fraction (not recorded which). The chain recombines TRBV6-2 or TRBV6-3 with TRBJ2-1; TRBD2 matches 11 bases. The sequence came from a human donor who was either an allogeneic HSCT recipient or a stem cell or donor lymphocyte infusion donor (not recorded which). It is not recorded whose cells these are; they may come from a transplant donor. The CDR3 region is CASKSGTSGNEQFF. The CDR3 region has the DNA TGTGCCAGCAAATCGGGGACTAGCGGCAATGAGCAGTTCTTC.